The 3 T cell receptor beta chains below all came from one sample that was sequenced in a study of T cells in women clearing cervical HPV infection. The table came from immunoSEQ multiplex PCR; TCRdb's copy has only in-frame clones and leaves some out. The table for this sample gives fewer than 15,000 clones. The sequenced sample consisted of blood buffy coat. All receptors come from a woman between 18 and 69 years old with a cervical HPV16 infection that either progressed to CIN3+ or cleared (not recorded which).

About this clone: Mismatch with germline at one junction end may stem from a read error. The observed sequence ends 3 residues before the CDR3 terminus, with the missing tail filled in from the germline J gene. The chain links TRBV7-2 to TRBJ2-2; the match to TRBD2 covers 12 bases. The CDR3 is 15 amino acids. From germline, CDR1 is SGHTA and CDR2 FQGNSA. CDR3: CASSLAGGKTGELFF. The part of the CDR3 DNA that was read is TGTGCCAGCAGCCTAGCGGGGGGGAAGACCGGGGAG.

Remarks on this clone: The DNA ends 3 residues before the CDR3 does, and the rest of the CDR3 is filled in from the germline J gene. The V call is TRBV11-3, the J call TRBJ2-1; TRBD2 matches 7 bases. Germline loops: CDR1 SGHNT, CDR2 YENEEA. The length of the CDR3 is 15 residues. V shed 4 bases, J shed 6 bases, and the junction held 9 bases outside the gene matches. This CDR3 reads CASSSRERGFNEQFF. The CDR3 DNA, read in part, is TGTGCCAGCAGCTCTAGGGAGCGGGGCTTCAATGAG.

A word on this clone: The read gets to within 3 residues of the CDR3 end, and the germline J gene fills in the rest. The J gene is TRBJ2-1, the V gene TRBV10-3; tentative D call: TRBD2 (6 bases). Trimming took off 4 bases at V and 9 bases at J, with 22 bases between the two ends. The CDR3 has 16 residues. Germline V gene lookup returns CDR1 ENHRY and CDR2 SYGVKD. The CDR3: CAISGPAGAQEGEQFF. CDR3 DNA, as far as it was read: TGTGCCATCAGTGGTCCCGCCGGAGCTCAGGAGGGTGAG.